This T cell receptor (beta chain) was sequenced for a study of blood T cells in healthy people across ages. Broader study findings: Diversity estimated from one million T cells was considered an underestimate.

The second PCR ran roughly 7 to 12 cycles with a sample-barcoded 5' primer and J-beta primers. TCRdb re-analysed the 5' RACE reads in MiXCR, keeping a single row per CDR3 protein. This sample has 850,000 or so distinct CDR3 sequences, with about 28% found just once. Approximately 9.7 milliliters was the volume of peripheral blood drawn from each donor. Each sample used at least 7 million PBMCs. The CDR3 covers 15 residues. Germline CDR1 DFQATT, CDR2 SNEGSKA (reference sequence). V lost 3 bases, J lost 0 bases, and 12 bases lay in between. This clonotype was seen more than once but under ten times. Its target is unknown.

V is TRBV20-1 and J is TRBJ2-1, with D perhaps TRBD2 (6 bases). Sequenced: blood. This clonotype was sampled from an elderly woman in good health. Here the CDR3 reads CSARGRGGSYNEQFF. In DNA, the CDR3 is TGCAGTGCTAGGGGGCGGGGCGGCTCCTACAATGAGCAGTTCTTC.